This T cell receptor (beta chain) was sequenced for a study of response to subunit inactivated influenza vaccine. This clonotype appeared a few times. TCRdb passed the RT-PCR reads through MiXCR, listing each CDR3 protein once. The sample includes about 570,000 distinct CDR3 sequences, approximately 10% seen only once; the top ten take 11%. There are 13 residues in the CDR3. Germline CDR1 reads DFQATT; CDR2 reads SNEGSKA (reference sequence). These same data were also listed under a study on T cells expressing NK-cell markers. From that paper: The TCR beta cDNA came from 5'RACE template switching with UMIs.

The receptor comes from a man in his fifties who received an inactivated influenza vaccine. Sequencing used PBMCs from blood, obtained on the day of vaccination. J is TRBJ1-5 and V is TRBV20-1; D might be TRBD1 (5 bases). The CDR3 is CSPDRVRDQPQHF. The CDR3 coding sequence is TGCAGCCCCGATAGGGTACGGGACCAGCCCCAGCATTTT.